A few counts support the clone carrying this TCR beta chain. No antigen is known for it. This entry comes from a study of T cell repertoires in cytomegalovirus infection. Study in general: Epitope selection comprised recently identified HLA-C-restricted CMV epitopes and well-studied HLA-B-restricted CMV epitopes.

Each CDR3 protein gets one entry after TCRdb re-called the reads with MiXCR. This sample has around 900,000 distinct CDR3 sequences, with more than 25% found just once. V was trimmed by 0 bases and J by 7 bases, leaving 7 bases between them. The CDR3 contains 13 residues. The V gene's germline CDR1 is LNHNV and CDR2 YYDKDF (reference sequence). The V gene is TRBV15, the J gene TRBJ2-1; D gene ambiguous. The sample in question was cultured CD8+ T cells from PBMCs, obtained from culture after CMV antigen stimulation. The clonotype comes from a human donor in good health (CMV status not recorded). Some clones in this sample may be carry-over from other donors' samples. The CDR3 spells CATSRDLGNEQFF. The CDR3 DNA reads TGTGCCACCAGCAGAGATCTGGGGAATGAGCAGTTCTTC.